This is a list of T cell receptor beta chains from one sample in a study of cytomegalovirus exposure and HLA in healthy donors. TCRdb's table, derived via immunoSEQ multiplex PCR, lists solely in-frame clones and lacks some. The sample records about 110,000 clones, roughly four fifths being singletons. Sequencing input: PBMCs. All receptors come from a man aged 50 to 59 in good health and CMV-seronegative. Each CDR3 is given with its conserved first and last residue. A D gene is named only where the DNA matches it firmly. A clone size is listed for some rows: how often the clone was seen (once, few, many), or a class if it is expanded.

j_gene | v_gene | abundance | d_gene | CDR3nt | CDR3aa
TRBJ2-7 | TRBV7-3 | - | - | TGTGCCAGCAGCTTACATGGACAGCACGAGCAGTACTTC | CASSLHGQHEQYF
TRBJ2-3 | TRBV7-2 | - | - | TGTGCCAGCAGCTTATCACCCACCGCGGGGACAGATACGCAGTATTTT | CASSLSPTAGTDTQYF
TRBJ1-1 | TRBV5-4 | once | - | TGTGCCAGCAGCTTGGACAGGACAAGGAACACTGAAGCTTTCTTT | CASSLDRTRNTEAFF
TRBJ2-1 | TRBV10-3 | - | TRBD1 | TGTGCCATCAGCCCAGGGACAGCCAGCTCCTACAATGAGCAGTTCTTC | CAISPGTASSYNEQFF
TRBJ2-5 | TRBV5-1 | - | - | TGCGCCAGCAGGGTAGGGCCAGGGGAAGAGACCCAGTACTTC | CASRVGPGEETQYF
TRBJ1-2 | TRBV7-8 | - | - | TGTGCCAGCACCCCCCCCGGGGGATCTAACTATGGCTACACCTTC | CASTPPGGSNYGYTF
TRBJ1-1 | TRBV5-1 | - | TRBD1 | TGCGCCAGCAGCCTCTCCACAGGGGGCAACACTGAAGCTTTCTTT | CASSLSTGGNTEAFF
TRBJ2-3 | TRBV6-1 | - | - | TGTGCCAGCCATGATCCGGGTCGCGATACGCAGTATTTT | CASHDPGRDTQYF
TRBJ2-2 | TRBV5-1 | - | - | TGCGCCAGCAGCTTGGTCCAGCGCAACACCGGGGAGCTGTTTTTT | CASSLVQRNTGELFF
TRBJ1-6 | TRBV10-2 | - | - | TGCGCCAGCAGCCCCCCAGGGGCGAGTTCACCCCTCCACTTT | CASSPPGASSPLHF
TRBJ2-3 | TRBV19 | - | TRBD2 | TGTGCCAGTAGAGGACTAGCTAGCACAGATACGCAGTATTTT | CASRGLASTDTQYF
TRBJ1-2 | TRBV29-1 | - | TRBD1 | TGCAGCGTCTCTGGATGGGACAGTAACTATGGCTACACCTTC | CSVSGWDSNYGYTF
TRBJ2-2 | TRBV7-7 | - | TRBD2 | TGTGCTAGCAGCAAACTAGCGGTGAACACCGGGGAGCTGTTTTTT | CASSKLAVNTGELFF
TRBJ1-1 | TRBV4-1 | - | - | TGTGCCAGCAGCCAAGATAGGGAGTCCCACACTGAAGCTTTCTTT | CASSQDRESHTEAFF
TRBJ2-3 | TRBV30 | - | - | TGTGCCTGGAGTGACGGACAGCCCACAGATACGCAGTATTTT | CAWSDGQPTDTQYF
TRBJ1-2 | TRBV5-1 | - | TRBD1 | TGCGCCAGCAGCTTGGAGGGACAGGATCCTGGCTACACCTTC | CASSLEGQDPGYTF
TRBJ1-4 | TRBV9 | - | TRBD1 | TGTGCCAGCAGCGTAGTTACAGGGGGCAGAGAAAAACTGTTTTTT | CASSVVTGGREKLFF
TRBJ2-1 | TRBV28 | once | - | TGTGCCAGCAGTTTACGCGCAGGGGGGTTCAATGAGCAGTTCTTC | CASSLRAGGFNEQFF
TRBJ2-4 | TRBV9 | - | - | TGTGCCAGCAGCGTAGATGTGGGGGGTTCGAACATTCAGTACTTC | CASSVDVGGSNIQYF
TRBJ1-2 | TRBV21-1 | few | - | TGTGCCAGCAGCAAGGACAGGCCTAACTTCTATGGCTACACCTTC | CASSKDRPNFYGYTF
TRBJ2-5 | TRBV5-1 | - | - | TGCGCCAGCAGCACCCTAGGGACTTCGGGGGAGACCCAGTACTTC | CASSTLGTSGETQYF
TRBJ2-5 | TRBV6-1 | - | TRBD1 | TGTGCCAGCAGTGACCTAGGGACAGCCCAAGAGACCCAGTACTTC | CASSDLGTAQETQYF
TRBJ2-3 | TRBV5-1 | - | TRBD2 | TGCGCCAGCAGCTTGACCAGCGGGGTGGGCACAGATACGCAGTATTTT | CASSLTSGVGTDTQYF
TRBJ1-1 | TRBV7-2 | - | TRBD1 | TGTGCCAGCATCCCGGGACAGCAGAACACTGAAGCTTTCTTT | CASIPGQQNTEAFF
TRBJ2-3 | TRBV6-5 | - | TRBD2 | TGTGCCAGCAGTTACCGACTAGCGGGGTCTACAGATACGCAGTATTTT | CASSYRLAGSTDTQYF
TRBJ1-1 | TRBV28 | - | TRBD1 | TGTGCCAGCAGCCTGACAGGGGCGAGAACTGAAGCTTTCTTT | CASSLTGARTEAFF
TRBJ2-5 | TRBV6-5 | - | - | TGTGCCAGCAGTTACTCGACACATTCGGAGACCCAGTACTTC | CASSYSTHSETQYF
TRBJ2-6 | TRBV5-1 | once | - | TGCGCCAGCAGCGAAAGACAGGCTGGGGCCAACGTCCTGACTTTC | CASSERQAGANVLTF
TRBJ1-2 | TRBV10-3 | once | - | TGTGCCATCAGTGAGTCGTTGGGGCATGGCTACACCTTC | CAISESLGHGYTF
TRBJ2-2 | TRBV15 | - | - | TGTGCCACCAGCATTCTAGGCACCGGGGAGCTGTTTTTT | CATSILGTGELFF
TRBJ1-1 | TRBV7-9 | - | - | TGTGCCAGCAGCTTCTCAGGGACTGAAGCTTTCTTT | CASSFSGTEAFF
TRBJ1-4 | TRBV15 | - | TRBD1 | TGTGCCACCAGGGACGGGACAGGGATCTTAAATGAAAAACTGTTTTTT | CATRDGTGILNEKLFF
TRBJ2-2 | TRBV28 | - | - | TGTGCCAGCAGTATAGTACTTGGGAACACCGGGGAGCTGTTTTTT | CASSIVLGNTGELFF
TRBJ2-4 | TRBV11-2 | - | - | TGTGCCAGCAGCCCGGGGGGCGGGACTTTTGAGGACTTC | CASSPGGGTFEDF
TRBJ2-1 | TRBV9 | - | - | TGTGCCAGCAGCGTAGGTGATCTAGCTTCCGGTAGTGAGCAGTTCTTC | CASSVGDLASGSEQFF
TRBJ1-4 | TRBV19 | - | TRBD1 | TGTGCCAGTAGTCGACAGGGAGCGGAAAAACTGTTTTTT | CASSRQGAEKLFF
TRBJ1-5 | TRBV30 | - | - | TGTGCCTGGAGTGTACCAGGGAGGAGACAGCCCCAGCATTTT | CAWSVPGRRQPQHF
TRBJ1-1 | TRBV7-7 | - | - | TGTGCTAGCAGCTTACAGAAAGACACTGAAGCTTTCTTT | CASSLQKDTEAFF
TRBJ2-7 | TRBV5-6 | - | - | TGTGCCAGCAGCTTGTCAGATTACGAGCAGTACTTC | CASSLSDYEQYF
TRBJ2-2 | TRBV5-1 | - | TRBD1 | TGCGCCAGCAGCTTGGTCGATGGCAGGACAGGGACCGGGGAGCTGTTTTTT | CASSLVDGRTGTGELFF
TRBJ1-2 | TRBV28 | once | TRBD1 | TGTGCCAGCAGTCCCCTCCGGGACAGTGCTAACTTC | CASSPLRDSANF
TRBJ1-6 | TRBV6-5 | - | - | TGTGCCAGCAGCCGTGGCGGGGGCGGTTCACCCCTCCACTTT | CASSRGGGGSPLHF
TRBJ2-5 | TRBV4-1 | - | - | TGCGCCAGCAGCCTGTCGCAGGGGTCGGAGACCCAGTACTTC | CASSLSQGSETQYF
TRBJ1-4 | TRBV5-4 | few | TRBD1 | TGTGCCAGCAGCCTGGACAGGGGAAACGAAAAACTGTTTTTT | CASSLDRGNEKLFF
TRBJ2-1 | TRBV29-1 | - | TRBD2 | TGCAGCGCTGGGACTAGGACCTACAATGAGCAGTTCTTC | CSAGTRTYNEQFF
TRBJ1-4 | TRBV28 | - | - | TGTGCCAGCAGTTTACAGAGGCGGAATAATGAAAAACTGTTTTTT | CASSLQRRNNEKLFF
TRBJ2-3 | TRBV10-1 | - | TRBD1 | TGCGCCAGCAACGGACAGGGGGCCGGTTGGACAGATACGCAGTATTTT | CASNGQGAGWTDTQYF
TRBJ1-5 | TRBV11-2 | - | - | TGTGCCAGCAGCTCCCAGTGGGAGCAGCCCCAGCATTTT | CASSSQWEQPQHF
TRBJ1-1 | TRBV18 | - | TRBD1 | TGTGCCAGCTCGCTCGGACAGGGGGATACTGAAGCTTTCTTT | CASSLGQGDTEAFF
TRBJ1-4 | TRBV5-1 | - | TRBD1 | TGCGCCAGCAGCCGAACCGGGACAGGGGGTGAAAAACTGTTTTTT | CASSRTGTGGEKLFF
TRBJ2-5 | TRBV7-2 | - | TRBD2 | TGTGCCAGCAGCTCCAGGACTAGCGGGGGCTACTTC | CASSSRTSGGYF
TRBJ1-1 | TRBV11-3 | - | TRBD1 | TGTGCCAGCAGCTTAGTTCCAGGGGGCTGGAACACTGAAGCTTTCTTT | CASSLVPGGWNTEAFF
TRBJ2-3 | TRBV11-3 | - | TRBD2 | TGTGCCGGCAGCCCACTAGCGGCTAGCACAGATACGCAGTATTTT | CAGSPLAASTDTQYF